This T cell receptor beta chain was documented in a study of blood T cell repertoires in COVID-19. On the study more broadly: From the United States, Italy and Spain came samples of acute and convalescent COVID-19.

The CDR3 totals 13 residues. Germline V gene data show CDR1 as KGHDR and CDR2 as SFDVKD. Deletions cut 5 bases from V and 8 bases from J, with 14 bases between. Repertoires were generated with immunoSEQ multiplex PCR, while TCRdb's copy carries only in-frame clones and drops some. In the table there are about 62,000 clones, more than 80% of which are singletons. The receptor comes from a woman older than 75 with acute or convalescent COVID-19. Sequences were obtained from peripheral blood. V and J are TRBV24-1 and TRBJ1-2; no clear D gene. The CDR3 reads CATSASTSRGYTF. The CDR3, as DNA: TGTGCCACCAGTGCCAGCACCTCCAGGGGCTACACCTTC.